The 16 T cell receptor beta chains below were found in one sample sequenced in a study of Ad26.COV2.S vaccination and SARS-CoV-2 variants. Treatment: around 19 received Ad26.COV2.S at low or high dose, single or two shots; roughly 5 received placebo; per-sample allocation not given. Specimens were obtained on day 63 following the first vaccine or placebo injection. Assay: immunoSEQ multiplex PCR; the TCRdb copy retains only in-frame clones and omits some. This sample has about 480,000 clones; around 85% occur once, and the top ten carry more than 10%. The input for sequencing was peripheral blood, taken in a trial of Ad26.COV2.S vaccine versus placebo. These receptors all come from a person aged 18-65 years who received the Ad26.COV2.S COVID-19 vaccine or a placebo.

This clone was seen only once. The chain employs TRBV19 and TRBJ1-1, with TRBD1 as a possible D gene (6 bases). Per the germline V gene, CDR1 is LNHDA and CDR2 is SQIVND (reference sequence). Trimming removed 6 bases at V and 4 bases at J, with 9 bases between. The CDR3 spans 12 residues. CDR3 amino acids: CASSFRGTEAFF. The CDR3, as DNA: TGTGCCAGTAGCTTCAGGGGCACTGAAGCTTTCTTT.

This rearrangement joins TRBV30 to TRBJ2-7; D gene unclear. The CDR3 runs to 12 residues. Trimming removed 2 bases at V and 4 bases at J, with 9 bases between. Germline V lookup: CDR1 GTSNPN, CDR2 SVGIG (reference sequence). CDR3 sequence: CAWSRSGYEQYF. The CDR3 DNA is TGTGCCTGGAGTAGATCCGGGTACGAGCAGTACTTC.

The chain uses TRBV7-2 and TRBJ2-1; no firm D call. Germline V gene sequence: CDR1 SGHTA, CDR2 FQGNSA. Between the trimmed V and J ends, which lost 9 bases and 2 bases, there was a span of 14 bases. The CDR3 runs to 14 residues. CDR3 bases: TGTGCCAGTACTTACCTATTCACCTACAATGAGCAGTTCTTC. Protein sequence: CASTYLFTYNEQFF.

The J gene is TRBJ1-5, the V gene TRBV7-2; 9 bases fit TRBD1. The V and J ends lost 6 bases and 9 bases, in that order; junction bases with no gene match: 6. This CDR3 has 13 amino acids. Germline V gene lookup returns CDR1 SGHTA and CDR2 FQGNSA. CDR3 loop: CASRLQGAAPQHF. The CDR3 region has the DNA TGTGCCAGCAGATTACAGGGGGCGGCGCCCCAGCATTTT.

Concerning this clone itself: Other DNA sequences in the sample encode the same CDR3. The chain couples TRBV24-1 to TRBJ2-1; 9 bases fit TRBD1. CDR3 length equals 13 residues. CDR1 is KGHDR, CDR2 SFDVKD, per germline. With 7 bases clipped from V and 6 bases from J, the junction kept 3 bases outside the gene matches. The CDR3 nucleotides read TGTGCCACCAGGGGACAGGGAGGCAATGAGCAGTTCTTC. This sequence encodes CATRGQGGNEQFF.

This sequence joins TRBV7-9 and TRBJ2-5; no clear D. Germline assignment: CDR1 SEHNR and CDR2 FQNEAQ (reference sequence). V dropped 5 bases and J dropped 5 bases, with 9 bases sitting between them. There are 12 residues in the CDR3. CDR3 region: CASSDVRETQYF. In nucleotides, the CDR3 is TGTGCCAGCAGCGACGTTCGGGAGACCCAGTACTTC.

The chain joins TRBV30 to TRBJ2-3, with 9 nucleotides matching TRBD2. Germline loops: CDR1 GTSNPN, CDR2 SVGIG (reference sequence). Unmatched junction bases numbered 9, after V lost 3 bases and J lost 5 bases. CDR3 size: 15 residues. The CDR3 DNA sequence: TGTGCCTGGAGATTTAGCGGGAGTTCGGGAGATACGCAGTATTTT. It yields the protein CAWRFSGSSGDTQYF. Full variable domain (remainder filled in from reference TRBV30 and TRBJ2-3): SQTIHQWPATLVQPVGSPLSLECTVEGTSNPNLYWYRQAAGRGLQLLFYSVGIGQISSEVPQNLSASRPQDRQFILSSKKLLLSDSGFYLCAWRFSGSSGDTQYFGPGTRLTVL.

The rearrangement uses TRBV30 and TRBJ2-7; D may be TRBD2 (5 bases). Per germline, CDR1 GTSNPN and CDR2 SVGIG (reference sequence). This CDR3 is built from 13 residues. V was pared by 3 bases and J by 0 bases, with 9 bases between. CDR3: CAWSNGVSYEQYF. CDR3 DNA: TGTGCCTGGAGCAACGGGGTCTCCTACGAGCAGTACTTC.

The gene calls are TRBV6-5 and TRBJ2-7, with D maybe TRBD1 (6 bases). CDR1 and CDR2 from the germline V gene are MNHEY and SVGAGI. CDR3 length: 12 amino acids. V was shortened by 5 bases and J by 9 bases, with 14 bases between the two germline ends. The CDR3 DNA reads as TGTGCCAGCAGTCCCGGACAGTTAGGGCAGTACTTC. Protein: CASSPGQLGQYF.

The J gene is TRBJ1-1, the V gene TRBV5-1; the D gene is possibly TRBD1 (6 bases). The length of the CDR3 is 15 residues. V lost 2 bases to trimming and J lost 2 bases, with 13 bases between them. Germline assignment: CDR1 SGHRS and CDR2 YFSETQ. CDR3 coding DNA: TGCGCCAGCAGCTTCCAAGGACAGCCCAACACTGAAGCTTTCTTT. Its translation: CASSFQGQPNTEAFF.

The V gene is TRBV4-2, the J gene TRBJ1-2; D uncertain. The CDR3 spans 15 residues. Germline values: CDR1 LGHNA, CDR2 YNFKEQ. Between the trimmed V and J ends, which lost 0 bases and 5 bases, there was a span of 13 bases. This CDR3 reads CASSQEGVLGYGYTF. CDR3 DNA sequence: TGTGCCAGCAGCCAAGAGGGAGTACTCGGGTATGGCTACACCTTC.

The chain couples TRBV28 to TRBJ2-7; 9 bases fit TRBD2. Germline V CDR1 and CDR2: MDHEN, SYDVKM. After removal of 6 bases from V and 6 bases from J, the junction contained 21 bases not matched to a gene. The CDR3 has 18 amino acids. CDR3 in amino acids: CASSRLGGLAGRPGEQYF. CDR3 nucleotide sequence: TGTGCCAGCAGCCGCCTCGGCGGGCTAGCGGGAAGGCCGGGCGAGCAGTACTTC.

Comment on this clone: The same CDR3 arises from other DNA sequences in this sample as well. The CDR3 DNA reads as TGCAGCGTTGCGAACACCGGGGAGCTGTTTTTT. This sequence encodes CSVANTGELFF. The rearrangement uses TRBV29-1 and TRBJ2-2; D is ambiguous. The CDR3 totals 11 residues. Trimming left V 4 bases short and J 0 bases short, with 0 bases between. Germline values: CDR1 SQVTM, CDR2 ANQGSEA.

This clone occurred a few times. This CDR3 is also generated by other DNA sequences in the sample. The chain uses TRBV12-3 or TRBV12-4 and TRBJ1-2; D is possibly TRBD1 (5 bases). CDR3 size: 13 residues. V was cut by 3 bases and J by 4 bases, with 9 bases left in between. Here the CDR3 reads CASSLQGPYGYTF. The CDR3 nucleotides read TGTGCCAGCAGTTTGCAGGGCCCCTATGGCTACACCTTC.

The rearrangement uses TRBV24-1 and TRBJ2-3, with D perhaps matching TRBD2 (5 bases). Germline V gives CDR1 KGHDR, CDR2 SFDVKD. Between the trimmed V and J ends, which lost 4 bases and 0 bases, there was a span of 13 bases. The CDR3 loop spans 16 amino acids. Written as DNA, the CDR3 is TGTGCCACCAGTGACCCGACGCGGACTAGCACAGATACGCAGTATTTT. It is translated as CATSDPTRTSTDTQYF.

This clone was observed once. The rearrangement uses TRBV5-1 and TRBJ2-1, with 7 bases matching TRBD2. CDR3 length: 15 amino acids. J was trimmed by 0 bases and V by 4 bases; bases with no gene match: 4. Germline CDR1 reads SGHRS; CDR2 reads YFSETQ. CDR3 region: CASSRGVGSYNEQFF. Here the CDR3 DNA reads TGCGCCAGCAGCCGGGGGGTTGGCTCCTACAATGAGCAGTTCTTC.